This TCR beta chain was retrieved from a study of cytomegalovirus exposure and HLA in healthy donors. The wider study: Some 90 million unique TCRs from HLA-typed donors were held in an early data release.

Details on this clone: Its antigen is as yet unknown.

Findings and limits, study-wide: Accurate prediction of most subjects' HLA-A and HLA-B alleles from TCR beta sequences was reported. The study had only CMV serostatus as immune exposure information. A missense DCLRE1C variant was associated with V- and J-gene trimming of TCR beta chains in a later analysis, and an independent cohort replicated the association.

This CDR3 has 16 amino acids. V was pared by 4 bases and J by 4 bases, with 11 bases of the junction left unmatched. Per germline, CDR1 MNHEY and CDR2 SMNVEV (reference sequence). With 60 Vbeta and 13 Jbeta primers, the PCR was carried out. TCRdb's copy holds only in-frame clones and misses some; the assay was immunoSEQ multiplex PCR. Of around 190,000 clones detected, 80% to 85% appear once; the ten largest clones hold roughly 0.99%. Sequences were obtained from PBMCs. This receptor was obtained from a woman aged 40 to 55 in good health and CMV-seronegative. The chain links TRBV27 to TRBJ2-5, with 8 bases fitting TRBD1. CDR3 residues: CASSYRGSGRSETQYF. The CDR3, as DNA: TGTGCCAGCAGTTACAGGGGGTCGGGGAGGTCAGAGACCCAGTACTTC.